This passage covers 22 T cell receptor beta chains from one sample sequenced in a study of cytomegalovirus exposure and HLA in healthy donors (TCRdb year 2017). Receptors were amplified or captured by the immunoSEQ multiplex PCR assay. For the multiplex PCR, a mixture combining 60 forward primers for TCR Vbeta segments and 13 reverse primers for TCR Jbeta segments was used. TCRdb holds this immuneACCESS table with in-frame rearrangements only. Some clones are missing; in checked studies, unresolved V genes explain under half, and the rest has no known cause. The table for this sample lists about 200,000 clones; around 84% of them were counted only once. Of the sample, about 1.7% is held by the ten largest clones. Sequencing was done on a sample of PBMCs. The receptors shown here come from a woman aged 18-30 years in good health and CMV-seronegative.

CDR3 coding DNA: TGTGCCAGCACCTTGGGGGGGACTTCCAATGAGCAGTTCTTC. The encoded protein is CASTLGGTSNEQFF. V gene TRBV27 combines with J gene TRBJ2-1, with 7 bases identical to TRBD2. The CDR3 spans 14 residues. CDR1 is MNHEY and CDR2 is SMNVEV in the germline V gene (reference sequence). The junction had 9 bases not matched to a gene; V was cut back by 7 bases and J by 6 bases.

This clone appeared a single time. The chain employs TRBV7-8 and TRBJ1-4; D not certain. The CDR3 loop spans 14 amino acids. Germline V gene data show CDR1 as SGHVS and CDR2 as FQNEAQ. The germline V and J ends were trimmed by 4 bases and 8 bases, with 14 bases remaining between them. The CDR3 DNA reads as TGTGCCAGCAGCTCGTGGACGGAGGAGGAAAAACTGTTTTTT. Translating it yields CASSSWTEEEKLFF.

This clone was detected a few times. The gene calls are TRBV19 and TRBJ2-1; 7 nucleotides line up with TRBD1. Germline CDR1 and CDR2: LNHDA and SQIVND (reference sequence). V was pared by 1 base and J by 5 bases, with 5 bases of the junction left unmatched. This CDR3 contains 15 residues. The CDR3 bases are TGTGCCAGTAGTATAGTGACAGGGTTGGACAATGAGCAGTTCTTC. Protein sequence: CASSIVTGLDNEQFF.

This clone has only a few counts. The chain couples TRBV5-6 to TRBJ1-1; no clear D. Germline CDR1 and CDR2: SGHDT and YYEEEE. The germline V and J ends were trimmed by 4 bases and 3 bases, with 16 bases remaining between them. The CDR3 totals 15 residues. This CDR3 is CASSLEPVADTEAFF. The CDR3 DNA follows: TGTGCCAGCAGCCTGGAGCCGGTGGCGGACACTGAAGCTTTCTTT.

V is TRBV7-2 and J is TRBJ1-4, with 7 bases matching TRBD1. In germline, CDR1 is SGHTA, CDR2 FQGNSA. The CDR3 covers 15 residues. V was pared by 1 base and J by 7 bases, with 6 bases of the junction left unmatched. As DNA, the CDR3 is TGTGCCAGCAGCTTAGGGGACAGTCGGGTTGAAAAACTGTTTTTT. Its translation: CASSLGDSRVEKLFF.

The J gene is TRBJ2-1, the V gene TRBV27; 9 bases match TRBD2. CDR3 size: 15 residues. CDR1 is MNHEY and CDR2 is SMNVEV in the germline V gene (reference sequence). Trimming cost V 2 bases and J 2 bases; bases outside gene matches: 1. In DNA form, the CDR3 reads TGTGCCAGCAGTTTAGCGGGAGGGGCCTACAATGAGCAGTTCTTC. Its protein is CASSLAGGAYNEQFF.

The CDR3 DNA reads as TGCAGCGTTGTGGGGACAGTCTATGGCTACACCTTC. This gives the protein CSVVGTVYGYTF. The rearrangement uses TRBV29-1 and TRBJ1-2; the match to TRBD1 covers 7 bases. The CDR3 totals 12 residues. Germline CDR1 reads SQVTM; CDR2 reads ANQGSEA. The trim removed 4 bases at V and 4 bases at J, leaving 3 bases unmatched.

The CDR3 DNA sequence: TGCGCCAGCAGCCAAGACGGGACAGCAACCTACGAGCAGTACTTC. Translated: CASSQDGTATYEQYF. This chain links TRBV4-1 with TRBJ2-7; 7 bases match TRBD1. The CDR3 loop spans 15 amino acids. J lost 2 bases, V lost 0 bases, and 4 bases had no gene match. The germline V gene has CDR1 MGHRA and CDR2 YSYEKL.

V usage is TRBV6-5 and J usage is TRBJ1-2; D unresolved. The CDR3 consists of 14 residues. In germline, CDR1 is MNHEY, CDR2 SVGAGI. V lost 5 bases to trimming and J lost 4 bases, with 14 bases between them. The CDR3 nucleotides read TGTGCCAGCAGTCCATTCATTGGTAGCTATGGCTACACCTTC. Protein sequence: CASSPFIGSYGYTF.

This clone was recorded only once. The chain links TRBV2 to TRBJ1-2; 9 positions agree with TRBD1. This CDR3 has 13 residues. Germline-derived CDR1 and CDR2 are SNHLY and FYNNEI. Trimming cost V 6 bases and J 7 bases; bases outside gene matches: 6. The CDR3 DNA follows: TGTGCCAGCAGGGGGACAGGGCTCTCTGGCTACACCTTC. Amino acid sequence: CASRGTGLSGYTF.

The CDR3 nucleotides read TGTGCCAGCACCGGGGCTAGCGGGGGCACAGATACGCAGTATTTT. This sequence encodes CASTGASGGTDTQYF. This chain links TRBV2 with TRBJ2-3; 9 bases align to TRBD2. CDR1 and CDR2 (germline): SNHLY, FYNNEI. V lost 7 bases, J lost 1 base, and 6 bases stayed unmatched. This CDR3 is 15 amino acids long.

V gene TRBV29-1 combines with J gene TRBJ2-7; no firm D call. The germline V and J ends were trimmed by 1 base and 3 bases, with 4 bases remaining between them. The CDR3 covers 11 residues. Germline lookup yields CDR1 SQVTM and CDR2 ANQGSEA. CDR3 DNA: TGCAGCGTTGAAGGACTCTACGAGCAGTACTTC. Protein sequence: CSVEGLYEQYF.

This chain connects TRBV2 to TRBJ2-1; the D is unclear. Germline CDR1 is SNHLY and CDR2 is FYNNEI. The V end was cut by 6 bases, the J end by 9 bases, with 15 bases between. The CDR3 loop spans 13 amino acids. The CDR3 sequence: CASSPTRTGEQFF. CDR3 DNA sequence: TGTGCCAGCAGCCCCACTCGAACCGGTGAGCAGTTCTTC.

The CDR3 here is CASNRFTGVDEQFF. CDR3 DNA sequence: TGTGCCAGCAACCGGTTTACAGGGGTCGATGAGCAGTTCTTC. The V gene is TRBV2, the J gene TRBJ2-1; TRBD1 aligns across 7 bases. The CDR3 is made up of 14 amino acids. Germline CDR1 reads SNHLY; CDR2 reads FYNNEI. V lost 7 bases to trimming and J lost 8 bases; unmatched junction nucleotides: 11. Full variable domain (rest looked up from reference TRBV2 and TRBJ2-1): EPEVTQTPSHQVTQMGQEVILRCVPISNHLYFYWYRQILGQKVEFLVSFYNNEISEKSEIFDDQFSVERPDGSNFTLKIRSTKLEDSAMYFCASNRFTGVDEQFFGPGTRLTVL.

About this clone: The junction shows a germline mismatch at one end, possibly a read error. The rearrangement joins TRBV12-5 to TRBJ2-2; D perhaps matches TRBD1 (6 bases). The CDR3 is 15 residues long. Germline assignment: CDR1 LGHNT and CDR2 FRNRAP. CDR3 region: CASGLGTINTGELFF. The CDR3 bases are TGTGCTAGTGGGTTGGGGACAATAAACACCGGGGAGCTGTTTTTT.

This clone appeared a single time. The genes are TRBV11-2 and TRBJ2-7; 14 bases align to TRBD2. This CDR3 region has 18 residues. V lost 4 bases and J lost 0; bases outside the gene matches: 8. Germline V lookup: CDR1 SGHAT, CDR2 FQNNGV. The DNA of the CDR3 is TGTGCCAGCAGCTCAGGGACTAGCGGGAGTCTTCTCTCCTACGAGCAGTACTTC. Translating it yields CASSSGTSGSLLSYEQYF.

The rearrangement joins TRBV18 to TRBJ1-1; 7 bases are shared with TRBD1. The CDR3 has 18 amino acids. Unmatched junction bases numbered 13, after V lost 2 bases and J lost 1 base. Germline V CDR1 and CDR2: KGHSH, LQKENI. Written as DNA, the CDR3 is TGTGCCAGCTCACCATGGGCCAGGCCAGGGGGACCGAACACTGAAGCTTTCTTT. It codes for CASSPWARPGGPNTEAFF. The whole variable domain, remainder taken from reference TRBV18 and TRBJ1-1, is NAGVMQNPRHLVRRRGQEARLRCSPMKGHSHVYWYRQLPEEGLKFMVYLQKENIIDESGMPKERFSAEFPKEGPSILRIQQVVRGDSAAYFCASSPWARPGGPNTEAFFGQGTRLTVV.

V gene TRBV5-1 combines with J gene TRBJ2-7; 15 bases fit TRBD2. V lost 0 bases, J lost 5 bases, and 9 bases stayed unmatched. CDR1 and CDR2 (germline): SGHRS, YFSETQ. The CDR3 runs 18 residues. The CDR3 nucleotides are TGCGCCAGCAGCTTGGGGGGACTAGCGGGAGGCTCCATGGACGAGCAGTACTTC. It specifies CASSLGGLAGGSMDEQYF.

On this clone: The junction differs from germline at one of its ends, possibly a read error. The chain couples TRBV7-9 to TRBJ1-1; D gene unclear. Germline values: CDR1 SEHNR, CDR2 FQNEAQ (reference sequence). The CDR3 sequence is 11 residues long. The CDR3 spells CSSSPGLWAFF. The DNA for the CDR3 is TGTTCCAGCAGCCCCGGACTGTGGGCTTTCTTT.

The chain combines TRBV9 with TRBJ2-5; 9 bases line up with TRBD1. The germline gives CDR1 SGDLS, CDR2 YYNGEE. CDR3 length equals 15 residues. J gave up 4 bases and V 0 bases, and 4 bases lay outside the gene matches. This CDR3 is CASSVGDRALETQYF. CDR3 nucleotides: TGTGCCAGCAGCGTAGGGGACAGGGCGCTAGAGACCCAGTACTTC. Supplemented by reference TRBV9 and TRBJ2-5, the full variable domain reads DSGVTQTPKHLITATGQRVTLRCSPRSGDLSVYWYQQSLDQGLQFLIQYYNGEERAKGNILERFSAQQFPDLHSELNLSSLELGDSALYFCASSVGDRALETQYFGPGTRLLVL.

V and J are TRBV19 and TRBJ2-5; 15 bases match TRBD2. Looked up from germline, CDR1 is LNHDA and CDR2 is SQIVND (reference sequence). J lost 5 bases, V lost 3 bases, and 13 bases had no gene match. The CDR3 totals 19 residues. CDR3 loop: CASSIHGVGGTSGRETQYF. DNA for the CDR3: TGTGCCAGTAGTATCCACGGGGTTGGTGGGACTAGCGGGAGGGAGACCCAGTACTTC.

The V gene is TRBV19, the J gene TRBJ1-5, with D possibly TRBD1 on 5 matching bases. Germline CDR1 and CDR2: LNHDA and SQIVND (reference sequence). CDR3 length equals 13 residues. V shed 7 bases and J shed 0 bases, with 7 bases lying between them. The CDR3 DNA reads as TGTGCCAGTACCGGGGGTAGCAATCAGCCCCAGCATTTT. Its protein product is CASTGGSNQPQHF.